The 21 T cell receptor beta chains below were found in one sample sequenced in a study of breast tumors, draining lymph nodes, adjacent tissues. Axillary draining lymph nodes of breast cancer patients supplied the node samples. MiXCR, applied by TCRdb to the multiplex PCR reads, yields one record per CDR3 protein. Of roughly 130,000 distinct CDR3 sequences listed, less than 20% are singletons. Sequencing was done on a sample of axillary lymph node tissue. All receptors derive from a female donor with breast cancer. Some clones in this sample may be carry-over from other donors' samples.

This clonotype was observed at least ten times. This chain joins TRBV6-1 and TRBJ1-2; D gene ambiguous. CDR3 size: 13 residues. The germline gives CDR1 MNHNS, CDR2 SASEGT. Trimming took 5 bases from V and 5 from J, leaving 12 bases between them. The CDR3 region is CASSLGGEYGYTF. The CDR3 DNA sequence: TGTGCCAGCAGTCTCGGTGGAGAATATGGCTACACCTTC.

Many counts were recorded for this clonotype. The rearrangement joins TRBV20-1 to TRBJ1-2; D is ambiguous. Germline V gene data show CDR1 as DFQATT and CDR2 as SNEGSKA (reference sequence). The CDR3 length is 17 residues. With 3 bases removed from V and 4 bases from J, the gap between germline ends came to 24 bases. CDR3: CSASLVVDSLMGYGYTF. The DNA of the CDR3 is TGCAGTGCTAGTCTGGTCGTGGACTCTCTTATGGGCTATGGCTACACCTTC.

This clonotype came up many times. DNA of the CDR3: TGCAGTGCTGCACCCCTCAGGACTAGCGGGAGAGGGACAGATACGCAGTATTTT. Amino acids: CSAAPLRTSGRGTDTQYF. V and J are TRBV20-1 and TRBJ2-3; 13 bases line up with TRBD2. The germline gives CDR1 DFQATT, CDR2 SNEGSKA (reference sequence). The CDR3 is made up of 18 amino acids. Trimming removed 5 bases from V and 3 bases from J; junction bases left unmatched: 14.

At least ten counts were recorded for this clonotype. The CDR3, as DNA: TGTGCCAGCAGCCTAGCGGGGGTCCACACCGGGGAGCTGTTTTTT. Its translation is CASSLAGVHTGELFF. The chain recombines TRBV7-3 with TRBJ2-2; TRBD2 aligns across 10 bases. Per germline, CDR1 SGHTA and CDR2 FQGTGA. V dropped 5 bases and J dropped 3; count of bases not matched to a gene: 3. The CDR3 has 15 amino acids.

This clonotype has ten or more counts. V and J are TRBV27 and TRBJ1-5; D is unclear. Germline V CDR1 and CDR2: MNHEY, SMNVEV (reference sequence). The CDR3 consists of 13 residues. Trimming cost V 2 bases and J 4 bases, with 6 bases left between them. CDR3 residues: CASSLGQNQPQHF. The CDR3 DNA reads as TGTGCCAGCAGTTTAGGGCAGAATCAGCCCCAGCATTTT.

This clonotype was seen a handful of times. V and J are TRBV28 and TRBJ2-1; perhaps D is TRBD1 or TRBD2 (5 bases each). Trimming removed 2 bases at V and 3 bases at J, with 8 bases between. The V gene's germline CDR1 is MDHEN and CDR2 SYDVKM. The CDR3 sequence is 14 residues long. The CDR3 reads CASSLTGLYNEQFF. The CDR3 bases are TGTGCCAGCAGTTTAACGGGGCTCTACAATGAGCAGTTCTTC. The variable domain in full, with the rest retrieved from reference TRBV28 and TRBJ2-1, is DVKVTQSSRYLVKRTGEKVFLECVQDMDHENMFWYRQDPGLGLRLIYFSYDVKMKEKGDIPEGYSVSREKKERFSLILESASTNQTSMYLCASSLTGLYNEQFFGPGTRLTVL.

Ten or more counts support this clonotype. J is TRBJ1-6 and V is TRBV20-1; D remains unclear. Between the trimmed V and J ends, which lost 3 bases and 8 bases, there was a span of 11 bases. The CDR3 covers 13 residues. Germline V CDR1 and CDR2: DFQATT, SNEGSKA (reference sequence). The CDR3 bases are TGCAGTGCTAGGGACGCTTACGATTCACCCCTCCACTTT. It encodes CSARDAYDSPLHF.

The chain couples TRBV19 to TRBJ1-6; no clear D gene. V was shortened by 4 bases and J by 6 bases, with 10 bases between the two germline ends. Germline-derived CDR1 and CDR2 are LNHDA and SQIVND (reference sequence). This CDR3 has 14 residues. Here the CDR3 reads CASSTGLANSPLHF. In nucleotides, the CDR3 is TGTGCCAGTAGTACAGGACTGGCTAATTCACCCCTCCACTTT.

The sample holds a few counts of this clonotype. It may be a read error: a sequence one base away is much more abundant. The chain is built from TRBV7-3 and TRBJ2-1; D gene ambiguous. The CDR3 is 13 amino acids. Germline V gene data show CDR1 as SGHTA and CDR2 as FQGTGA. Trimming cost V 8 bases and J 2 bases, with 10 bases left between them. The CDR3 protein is CASGLETYNEQFF. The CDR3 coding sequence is TGTGCCAGCGGCCTCGAGACCTACAATGAGCAGTTCTTC. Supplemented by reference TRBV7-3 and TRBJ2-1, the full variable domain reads GAGVSQTPSNKVTEKGKYVELRCDPISGHTALYWYRQSLGQGPEFLIYFQGTGAADDSGLPNDRFFAVRPEGSVSTLKIQRTERGDSAVYLCASGLETYNEQFFGPGTRLTVL.

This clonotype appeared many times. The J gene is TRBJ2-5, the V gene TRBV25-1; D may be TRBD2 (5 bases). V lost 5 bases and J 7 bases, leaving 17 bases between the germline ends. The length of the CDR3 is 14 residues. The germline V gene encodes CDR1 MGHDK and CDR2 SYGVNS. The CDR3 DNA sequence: TGTGCCAGCAGTCGAGCCCAGAGGGCAACGACCCAGTACTTC. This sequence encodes CASSRAQRATTQYF. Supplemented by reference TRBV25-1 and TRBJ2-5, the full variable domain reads EADIYQTPRYLVIGTGKKITLECSQTMGHDKMYWYQQDPGMELHLIHYSYGVNSTEKGDLSSESTVSRIRTEHFPLTLESARPSHTSQYLCASSRAQRATTQYFGPGTRLLVL.

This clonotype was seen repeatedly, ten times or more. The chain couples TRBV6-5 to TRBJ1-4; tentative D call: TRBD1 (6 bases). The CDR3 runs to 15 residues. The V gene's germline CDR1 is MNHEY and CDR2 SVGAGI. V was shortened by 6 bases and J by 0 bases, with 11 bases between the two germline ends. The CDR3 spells CASSRTAATNEKLFF. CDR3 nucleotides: TGTGCCAGCAGCCGGACAGCCGCAACTAATGAAAAACTGTTTTTT.

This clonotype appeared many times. CDR3 amino acids: CASSYQGPPYEQYF. The DNA of the CDR3 is TGTGCCAGCAGTTACCAGGGGCCCCCTTACGAGCAGTACTTC. The rearrangement joins TRBV7-2 to TRBJ2-7, with a tentative D call TRBD1 (6 bases). This CDR3 has 14 residues. The V end lost 6 bases, the J end lost 4 bases, and 16 bases lay between the germline ends. Per the germline V gene, CDR1 is SGHTA and CDR2 is FQGNSA.

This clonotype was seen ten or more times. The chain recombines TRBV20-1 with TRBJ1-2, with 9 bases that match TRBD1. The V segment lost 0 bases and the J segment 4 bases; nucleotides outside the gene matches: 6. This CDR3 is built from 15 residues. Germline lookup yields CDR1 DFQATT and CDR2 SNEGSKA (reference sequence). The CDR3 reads CSARDQQGAPYGYTF. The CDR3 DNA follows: TGCAGTGCTAGAGATCAACAGGGGGCCCCCTATGGCTACACCTTC.

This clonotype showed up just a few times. CDR3 nucleotide sequence: TGCGCCAGCAGCTTGAAGACTAGCGGGAGGCTTAGCTCCTACGAGCAGTACTTC. Encoded protein: CASSLKTSGRLSSYEQYF. The genes are TRBV5-1 and TRBJ2-7; 13 bases map to TRBD2. CDR1 SGHRS and CDR2 YFSETQ come from the germline V gene. The junction had 7 bases not matched to a gene; V was cut back by 1 base and J by 0 bases. The CDR3 covers 18 residues.

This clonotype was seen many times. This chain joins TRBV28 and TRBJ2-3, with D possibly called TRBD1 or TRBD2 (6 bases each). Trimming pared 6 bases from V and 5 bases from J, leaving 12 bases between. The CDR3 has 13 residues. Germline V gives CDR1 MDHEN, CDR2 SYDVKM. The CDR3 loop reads CASREGVEDTQYF. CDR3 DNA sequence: TGTGCCAGCAGGGAGGGGGTTGAAGATACGCAGTATTTT.

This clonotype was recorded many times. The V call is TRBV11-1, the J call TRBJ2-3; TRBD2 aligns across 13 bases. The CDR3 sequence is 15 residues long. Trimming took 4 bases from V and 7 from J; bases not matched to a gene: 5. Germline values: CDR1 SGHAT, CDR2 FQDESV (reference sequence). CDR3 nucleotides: TGTGCCAGCAGCTCCTGGACTAGCGGGGGTAATACGCAGTATTTT. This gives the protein CASSSWTSGGNTQYF.

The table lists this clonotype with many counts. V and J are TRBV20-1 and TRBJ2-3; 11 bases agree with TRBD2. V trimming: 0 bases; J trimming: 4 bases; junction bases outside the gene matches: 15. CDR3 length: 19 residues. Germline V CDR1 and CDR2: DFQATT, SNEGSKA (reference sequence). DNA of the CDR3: TGCAGTGCTAGAGATAACGATTTTTCTAGCGGGGGGCCGCCAGATACGCAGTATTTT. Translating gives CSARDNDFSSGGPPDTQYF.

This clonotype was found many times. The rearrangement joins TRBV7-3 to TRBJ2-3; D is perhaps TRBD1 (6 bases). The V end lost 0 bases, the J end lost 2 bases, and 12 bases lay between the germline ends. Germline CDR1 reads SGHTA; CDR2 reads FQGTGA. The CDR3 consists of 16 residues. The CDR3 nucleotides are TGTGCCAGCAGCTTAACGGGCAGGGGTTCCACAGATACGCAGTATTTT. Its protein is CASSLTGRGSTDTQYF.

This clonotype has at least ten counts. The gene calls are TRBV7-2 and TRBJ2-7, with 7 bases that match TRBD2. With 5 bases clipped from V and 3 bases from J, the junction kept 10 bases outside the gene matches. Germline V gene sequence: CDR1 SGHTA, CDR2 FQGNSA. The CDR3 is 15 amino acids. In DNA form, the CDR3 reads TGTGCCAGCAGCATTACTAGCGCCAGAAGCTACGAGCAGTACTTC. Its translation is CASSITSARSYEQYF.

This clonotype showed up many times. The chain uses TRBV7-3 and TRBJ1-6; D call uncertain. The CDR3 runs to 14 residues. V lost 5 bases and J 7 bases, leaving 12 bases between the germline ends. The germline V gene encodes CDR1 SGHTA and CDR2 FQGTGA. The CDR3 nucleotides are TGTGCCAGCAGCCCCACTCATGGGAATTCACCCCTCCACTTT. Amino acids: CASSPTHGNSPLHF.

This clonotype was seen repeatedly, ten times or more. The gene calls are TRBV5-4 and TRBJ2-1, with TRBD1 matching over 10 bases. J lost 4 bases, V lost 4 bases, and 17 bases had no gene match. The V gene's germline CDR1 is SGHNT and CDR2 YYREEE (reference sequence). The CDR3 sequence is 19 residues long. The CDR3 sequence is CASSTRQGAVEGFYNEQFF. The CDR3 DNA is TGTGCCAGCAGCACTAGACAGGGGGCCGTGGAGGGGTTTTACAATGAGCAGTTCTTC.